The clone carrying this T cell receptor beta chain was counted a few times. Preparing the TCRbeta library involved the use of unique molecular identifiers. MiXCR, run by TCRdb on the PCR reads, gives a single entry per CDR3 protein. This sample carries under 450,000 distinct CDR3 sequences, 13% of them seen once, and the ten largest clones take roughly 4.5%. This sample was taken from a study of T-cell reconstitution after alpha-beta-depleted transplantation in children. Deletions cut 8 bases from V and 6 bases from J, with 10 bases between. The CDR3 has 12 residues. Germline CDR1 is MNHEY and CDR2 is SVGEGT.

The clonotype originates from a human donor who donated a stem cell graft to a child with Fanconi anemia. This specimen consisted of PBMCs, obtained from the stem cell graft. The V gene is TRBV6-2 or TRBV6-3, the J gene TRBJ2-2, with D tentatively TRBD1 (6 bases). CDR3 bases: TGTGCCAGCCAGAGGACAGCCGGGGAGCTGTTTTTT. Translated, it gives CASQRTAGELFF.